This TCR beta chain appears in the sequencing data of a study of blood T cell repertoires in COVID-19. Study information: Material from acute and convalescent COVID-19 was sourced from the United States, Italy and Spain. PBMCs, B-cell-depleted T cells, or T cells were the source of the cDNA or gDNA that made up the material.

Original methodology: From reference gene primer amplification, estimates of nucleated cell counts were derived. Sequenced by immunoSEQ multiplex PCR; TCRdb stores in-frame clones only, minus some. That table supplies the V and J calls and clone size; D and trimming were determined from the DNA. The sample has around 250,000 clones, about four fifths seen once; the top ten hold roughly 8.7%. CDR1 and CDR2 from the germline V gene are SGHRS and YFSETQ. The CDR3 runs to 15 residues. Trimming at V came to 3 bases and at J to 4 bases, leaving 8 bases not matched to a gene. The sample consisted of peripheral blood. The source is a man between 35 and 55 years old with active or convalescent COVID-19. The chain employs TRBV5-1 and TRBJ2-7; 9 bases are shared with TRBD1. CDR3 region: CASSSQGTGKYEQYF. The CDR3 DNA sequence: TGCGCCAGCAGCTCTCAAGGGACAGGGAAATACGAGCAGTACTTC.